Presented here are 6 T cell receptor beta chains from one specimen sequenced in a study of T cell repertoires in cytomegalovirus infection. Each CDR3 protein is one row after TCRdb ran MiXCR on the reads. The sample lists fewer than 300,000 distinct CDR3 sequences, about 25% occurring once. The sequencing sample was made of PBMCs. These receptors were taken from a human donor in good health (CMV status not recorded). Some clones in this sample may be carry-over from other donors' samples.

This sequence joins TRBV24-1 and TRBJ2-7, with unresolved D. V was clipped by 5 bases and J by 7 bases, with 23 bases between them. CDR1 and CDR2 from the germline V gene are KGHDR and SFDVKD. The CDR3 sequence is 16 residues long. The CDR3 DNA sequence: TGTGCCACCAGTGGGAACCAATTTCCCTACGACTGTGAGCAGTACTTC. Its translation is CATSGNQFPYDCEQYF.

In its sample, this clonotype was seen a few times. This chain uses TRBV7-2 with TRBJ2-1; 7 nucleotides match TRBD1. Losses at the gene ends were 10 bases for V and 3 bases for J; bases not matched to a gene: 3. The germline gives CDR1 SGHTA, CDR2 FQGNSA. The CDR3 is made up of 12 amino acids. CDR3 amino acids: CAIRDSYNEQFF. The CDR3 DNA follows: TGTGCCATCCGGGACAGCTACAATGAGCAGTTCTTC. Full variable domain (rest looked up from reference TRBV7-2 and TRBJ2-1): GAGVSQSPSNKVTEKGKDVELRCDPISGHTALYWYRQSLGQGLEFLIYFQGNSAPDKSGLPSDRFSAERTGGSVSTLTIQRTQQEDSAVYLCAIRDSYNEQFFGPGTRLTVL.

The J gene is TRBJ2-3, the V gene TRBV19, with D maybe TRBD2 (6 bases). V shed 5 bases and J shed 1 base, with 16 bases lying between them. The CDR3 has 16 amino acids. Germline CDR1 is LNHDA and CDR2 is SQIVND (reference sequence). CDR3 in amino acids: CASSPRASVRTDTQYF. The CDR3, as DNA: TGTGCCAGTAGTCCCCGGGCTAGCGTGCGCACAGATACGCAGTATTTT.

This clonotype was counted ten times or more. The chain combines TRBV12-3 or TRBV12-4 with TRBJ1-5; tentatively, D is TRBD1 (5 bases). The CDR3 covers 13 residues. V was clipped by 1 base and J by 7 bases, with 8 bases between them. CDR3 region: CASSLGGTQPQHF. The CDR3 nucleotides read TGTGCCAGCAGTTTAGGAGGGACCCAGCCCCAGCATTTT.

This clonotype was seen more than once but under ten times. The chain has TRBV19 and TRBJ1-5; D uncertain. The CDR3 totals 14 residues. The germline gives CDR1 LNHDA, CDR2 SQIVND (reference sequence). Trimming took 3 bases from V and 3 from J, leaving 9 bases between them. As DNA, the CDR3 is TGTGCCAGTAGTATGGGGATGGACAATCAGCCCCAGCATTTT. It codes for CASSMGMDNQPQHF.

This rearrangement joins TRBV29-1 to TRBJ1-2; D remains ambiguous. Germline V gene sequence: CDR1 SQVTM, CDR2 ANQGSEA. This CDR3 contains 15 residues. V shed 4 bases and J shed 0 bases, with 15 bases lying between them. The CDR3 protein is CSVVLEGRTNYGYTF. CDR3 sequence (DNA): TGCAGCGTTGTTCTCGAGGGAAGGACTAACTATGGCTACACCTTC.